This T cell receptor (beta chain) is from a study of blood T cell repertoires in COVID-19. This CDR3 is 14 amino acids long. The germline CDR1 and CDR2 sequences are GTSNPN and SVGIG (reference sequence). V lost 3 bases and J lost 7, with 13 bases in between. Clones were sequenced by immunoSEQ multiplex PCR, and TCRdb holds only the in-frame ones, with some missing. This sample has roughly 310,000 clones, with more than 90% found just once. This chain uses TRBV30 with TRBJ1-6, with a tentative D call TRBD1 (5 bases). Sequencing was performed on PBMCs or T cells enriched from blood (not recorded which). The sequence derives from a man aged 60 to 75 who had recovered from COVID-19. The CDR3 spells CAWSQGLENSPLHF. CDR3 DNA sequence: TGTGCCTGGAGCCAGGGTCTGGAGAATTCACCCCTCCACTTT.